This T cell receptor (beta chain) was captured in a study of early T cells in non-severe SARS-CoV-2 infection (dated by TCRdb to the early 2020s). Regarding the complete study: TCR sequencing used bulk RNA from unsorted whole blood, so alpha and beta chains could not be paired. What the study reported, not specific to this receptor: Matching against VDJdb was skewed toward anti-spike CD8 responses, likely underestimated virus-specific expansions, and missed private and CD4 specificities.

Library construction relied on 5' RACE. Sequenced using a NextSeq 500. In the TCR library protocol, unique molecular identifiers were attached to individual cDNA molecules to correct for PCR bias and sequencing error. Sequencing covered both TCR alpha and beta chains, and within each sample the abundances of alpha and beta sequences were tightly co-correlated. Per the source publication's procedure: Decombinator V4 was used to perform V gene, J gene and CDR3 annotation of TCR sequences. Expanded TCRs were defined as changing significantly between any two time points under a Poisson model with p below 0.0001. Abundances of TCRs were expressed as counts per million after normalisation to the total number of TCRs sequenced in each sample. TRAV1-2 paired with TRAJ12, TRAJ20 or TRAJ33 defined MAIT TCRs, while TRAV10 paired with TRAJ18 defined iNKT TCRs. VDJdb, accessed 1 November 2021, was searched for CMV, EBV and SARS-CoV-2 annotated TCRs, excluding TCRs annotated for multiple antigens. In TCRdb, the public reads were trimmed at Q25 with fastp and aligned with MiXCR, with productive beta chains retained. Identical CDR3 protein sequences are pooled into one entry, listed with their most common genes and DNA. TCRdb's processing, not the authors' own work, is the source of the V and J calls. Counted in this sample were 90,000 or so distinct CDR3 sequences; 14% to 15% of them appeared once. The top ten constitute 4.5% to 7% of the sample.

Including the terminal cysteine and phenylalanine, the CDR3 comprises 10 residues. The retained sequence is limited to the CDR3, 30 bases, with the frame set at the first base. From the germline V gene, CDR1 is SGHDT and CDR2 is YYEEEE. The V end loses 4 bases and the J end loses 7 bases, and a stretch of 5 bases separates them. This was a case-control study nested in a cohort of healthcare workers in London, UK, who had nasopharyngeal swab PCR tests and blood samples taken every week. Between 23 and 31 March 2020, the week of the UK lockdown, healthcare workers were enrolled and then followed up weekly for as long as 16 weeks. A note on this clonotype: Its antigen target is currently unknown. No base quality information exists; no much larger clone differs at one position.

Rearrangement joined TRBV5-6 to TRBJ1-2; no D gene is confidently identified. The sequence was collected from an adult who was a healthcare worker with PCR-confirmed SARS-CoV-2 infection or an uninfected control (not recorded which). The sequenced material came from whole blood. The CDR3 in this case is CASSGSGYTF. The nucleotide sequence is given as TGTGCCAGCAGCGGGAGTGGCTACACCTTC.